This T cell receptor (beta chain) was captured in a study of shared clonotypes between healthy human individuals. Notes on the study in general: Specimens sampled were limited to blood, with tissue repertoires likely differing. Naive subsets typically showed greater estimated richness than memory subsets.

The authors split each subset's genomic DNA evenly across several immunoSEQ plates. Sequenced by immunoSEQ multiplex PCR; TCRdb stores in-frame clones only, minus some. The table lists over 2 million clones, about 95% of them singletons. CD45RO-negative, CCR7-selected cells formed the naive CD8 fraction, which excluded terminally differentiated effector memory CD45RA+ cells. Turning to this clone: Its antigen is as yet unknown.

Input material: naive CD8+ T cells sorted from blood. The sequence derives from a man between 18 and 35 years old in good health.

The CDR3 region has the DNA TGTGCCAGCAGTAGTGACAGTAACACTGAAGCTTTCTTT. Its translation is CASSSDSNTEAFF. The rearrangement links TRBV27 to TRBJ1-1, with TRBD1 as a possible D gene (5 bases). The germline V and J ends were trimmed by 5 bases and 2 bases, with 9 bases remaining between them. The CDR3 spans 13 residues. The germline CDR1 and CDR2 sequences are MNHEY and SMNVEV (reference sequence).